This T cell receptor (beta chain) derives from a study of patients and donors after allogeneic stem cell transplantation. In TCRdb, the RT-PCR reads were re-called with MiXCR into one record per CDR3 protein. The sample yields roughly 940,000 distinct CDR3 sequences, roughly 17% seen once. This clonotype was recorded a few times. Sequences were obtained from blood, either unsorted or a sorted T cell fraction (not recorded which). The sequence was collected from a human donor who was either an allogeneic HSCT recipient or a stem cell or donor lymphocyte infusion donor (not recorded which). It is not recorded whose cells these are; they may come from a transplant donor.

CDR3 loop: CAIQQQTNKAEAFF. The DNA of the CDR3 is TGTGCCATCCAACAACAGACCAACAAGGCTGAAGCTTTCTTT. This chain connects TRBV6-2 or TRBV6-3 to TRBJ1-1; D gene unclear. Deletions cut 10 bases from V and 6 bases from J, with 21 bases between. This CDR3 has 14 amino acids. Per the germline V gene, CDR1 is MNHEY and CDR2 is SVGEGT.